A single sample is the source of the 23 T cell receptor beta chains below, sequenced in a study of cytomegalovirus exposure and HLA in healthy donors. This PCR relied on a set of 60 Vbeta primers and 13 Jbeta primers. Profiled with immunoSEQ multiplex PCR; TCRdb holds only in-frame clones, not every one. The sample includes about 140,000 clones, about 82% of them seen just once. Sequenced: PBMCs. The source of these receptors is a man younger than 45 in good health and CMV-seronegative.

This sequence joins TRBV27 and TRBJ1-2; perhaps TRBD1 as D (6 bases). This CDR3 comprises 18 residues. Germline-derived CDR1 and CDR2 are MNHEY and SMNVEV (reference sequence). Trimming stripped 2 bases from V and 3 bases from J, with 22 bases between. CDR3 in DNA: TGTGCCAGCAGTTTAAGGTTCCCAGGGGATAAAGGACACTATGGCTACACCTTC. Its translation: CASSLRFPGDKGHYGYTF.

The CDR3 spells CSVETGLHTDTQYF. The CDR3 region has the DNA TGCAGCGTTGAAACGGGACTCCACACAGATACGCAGTATTTT. The J gene is TRBJ2-3, the V gene TRBV29-1, with a tentative D call TRBD2 (6 bases). CDR3 size: 14 residues. The germline gives CDR1 SQVTM, CDR2 ANQGSEA. The V end lost 2 bases, the J end lost 2 bases, and 11 bases lay between the germline ends.

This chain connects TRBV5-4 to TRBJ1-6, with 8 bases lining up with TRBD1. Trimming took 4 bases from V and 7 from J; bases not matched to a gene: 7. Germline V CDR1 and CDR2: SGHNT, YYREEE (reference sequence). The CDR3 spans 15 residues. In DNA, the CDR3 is TGTGCCAGCAGCAGTAAGACAGGGGCGAATTCACCCCTCCACTTT. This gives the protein CASSSKTGANSPLHF.

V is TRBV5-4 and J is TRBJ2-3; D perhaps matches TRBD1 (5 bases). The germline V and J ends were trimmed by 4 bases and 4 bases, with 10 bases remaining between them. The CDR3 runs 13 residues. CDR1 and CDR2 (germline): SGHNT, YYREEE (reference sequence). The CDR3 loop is CASSGQGADTQYF. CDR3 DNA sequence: TGTGCCAGCAGCGGCCAGGGCGCAGATACGCAGTATTTT.

The CDR3 region has the DNA TGCGCCAGCAGCTTGAGTACGGGGGGGAGCACAGATACGCAGTATTTT. It yields the protein CASSLSTGGSTDTQYF. V and J are TRBV5-1 and TRBJ2-3; TRBD2 matches 8 bases. Germline CDR1 SGHRS, CDR2 YFSETQ. CDR3 size: 16 residues. Trimming at V came to 1 base and at J to 0 bases, leaving 4 bases not matched to a gene. The whole variable domain, remainder taken from reference TRBV5-1 and TRBJ2-3, is KAGVTQTPRYLIKTRGQQVTLSCSPISGHRSVSWYQQTPGQGLQFLFEYFSETQRNKGNFPGRFSGRQFSNSRSEMNVSTLELGDSALYLCASSLSTGGSTDTQYFGPGTRLTVL.

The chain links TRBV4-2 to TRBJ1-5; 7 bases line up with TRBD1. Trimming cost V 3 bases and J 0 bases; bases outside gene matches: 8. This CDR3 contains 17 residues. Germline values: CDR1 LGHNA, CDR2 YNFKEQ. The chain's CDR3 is CASSHTGTANSNQPQHF. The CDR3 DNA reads TGTGCCAGCAGCCACACCGGGACAGCTAATAGCAATCAGCCCCAGCATTTT.

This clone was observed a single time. CDR3 coding DNA: TGTGCCAGCAGCTGGGACAGGAGGTACGAGCAGTACTTC. It specifies CASSWDRRYEQYF. This chain links TRBV6-1 with TRBJ2-7; 8 bases agree with TRBD1. In germline, CDR1 is MNHNS, CDR2 SASEGT. The CDR3 runs to 13 residues. V trimming: 6 bases; J trimming: 4 bases; junction bases outside the gene matches: 5.

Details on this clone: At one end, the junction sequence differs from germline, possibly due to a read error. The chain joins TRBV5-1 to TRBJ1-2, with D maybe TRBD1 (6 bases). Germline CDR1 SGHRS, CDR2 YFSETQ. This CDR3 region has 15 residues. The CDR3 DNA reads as TGCGCCAGCAGCCCTGGGGGCACGTCGGGTGAGGGCTACCCCTTC. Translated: CASSPGGTSGEGYPF.

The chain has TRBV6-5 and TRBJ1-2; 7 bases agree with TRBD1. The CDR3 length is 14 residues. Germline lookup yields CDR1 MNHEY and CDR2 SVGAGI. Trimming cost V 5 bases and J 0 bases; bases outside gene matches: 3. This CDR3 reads CASSPGTANYGYTF. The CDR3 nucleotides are TGTGCCAGCAGTCCCGGGACAGCTAACTATGGCTACACCTTC.

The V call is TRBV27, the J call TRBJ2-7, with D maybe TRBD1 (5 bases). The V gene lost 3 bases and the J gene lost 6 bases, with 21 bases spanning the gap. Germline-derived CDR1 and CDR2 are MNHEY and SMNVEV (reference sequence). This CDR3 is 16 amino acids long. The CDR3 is CASSFARQTPAIEQYF. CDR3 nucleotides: TGTGCCAGCAGTTTCGCCCGACAGACGCCCGCCATCGAGCAGTACTTC.

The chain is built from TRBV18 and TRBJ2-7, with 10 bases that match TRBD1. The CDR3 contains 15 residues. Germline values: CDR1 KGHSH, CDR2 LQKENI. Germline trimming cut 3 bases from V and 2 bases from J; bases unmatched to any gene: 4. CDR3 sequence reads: CASSPWGQGTYEQYF. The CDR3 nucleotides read TGTGCCAGCTCACCCTGGGGACAGGGGACCTACGAGCAGTACTTC.

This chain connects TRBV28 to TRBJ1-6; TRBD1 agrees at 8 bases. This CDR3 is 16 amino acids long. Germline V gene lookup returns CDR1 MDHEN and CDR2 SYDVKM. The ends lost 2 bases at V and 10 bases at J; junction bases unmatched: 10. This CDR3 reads CASSLRTGLVGSPLHF. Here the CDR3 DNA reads TGTGCCAGCAGTTTACGGACAGGGTTGGTGGGGTCACCCCTCCACTTT. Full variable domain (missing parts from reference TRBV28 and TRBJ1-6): DVKVTQSSRYLVKRTGEKVFLECVQDMDHENMFWYRQDPGLGLRLIYFSYDVKMKEKGDIPEGYSVSREKKERFSLILESASTNQTSMYLCASSLRTGLVGSPLHFGNGTRLTVT.

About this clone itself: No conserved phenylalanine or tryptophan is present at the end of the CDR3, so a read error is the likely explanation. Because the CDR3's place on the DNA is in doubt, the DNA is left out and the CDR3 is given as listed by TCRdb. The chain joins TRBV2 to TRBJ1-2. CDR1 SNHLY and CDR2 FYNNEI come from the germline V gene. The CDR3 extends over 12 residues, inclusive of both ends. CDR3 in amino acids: CASSPSGEVYKV.

Written as DNA, the CDR3 is TGTGCCAGCAGCCCCGGACAGTCCTCCTACGAGCAGTACTTC. This codes for CASSPGQSSYEQYF. V is TRBV11-2 and J is TRBJ2-7, with TRBD1 as a possible D gene (6 bases). V lost 5 bases, J lost 0 bases, and 11 bases lay in between. The CDR3 is made up of 14 amino acids. The germline V gene encodes CDR1 SGHAT and CDR2 FQNNGV.

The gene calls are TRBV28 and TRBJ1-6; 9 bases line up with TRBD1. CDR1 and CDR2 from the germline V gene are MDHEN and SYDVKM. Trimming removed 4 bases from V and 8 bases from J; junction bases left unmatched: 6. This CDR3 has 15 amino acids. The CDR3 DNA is TGTGCCAGCAGTTCCACCGGGACAGGGTATTCACCCCTCCACTTT. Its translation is CASSSTGTGYSPLHF.

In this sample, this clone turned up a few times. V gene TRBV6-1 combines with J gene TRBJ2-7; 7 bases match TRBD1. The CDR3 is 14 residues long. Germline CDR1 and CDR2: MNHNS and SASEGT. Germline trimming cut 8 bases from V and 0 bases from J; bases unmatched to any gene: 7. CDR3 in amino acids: CASVRQGNSYEQYF. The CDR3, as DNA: TGTGCCAGCGTTCGACAGGGAAACTCCTACGAGCAGTACTTC.

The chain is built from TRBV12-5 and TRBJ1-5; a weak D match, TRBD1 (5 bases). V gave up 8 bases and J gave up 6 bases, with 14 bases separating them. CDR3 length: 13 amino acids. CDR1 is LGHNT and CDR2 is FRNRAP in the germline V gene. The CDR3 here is CASSVQGRQPQHF. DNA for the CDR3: TGTGCTAGTTCCGTCCAGGGCCGTCAGCCCCAGCATTTT.

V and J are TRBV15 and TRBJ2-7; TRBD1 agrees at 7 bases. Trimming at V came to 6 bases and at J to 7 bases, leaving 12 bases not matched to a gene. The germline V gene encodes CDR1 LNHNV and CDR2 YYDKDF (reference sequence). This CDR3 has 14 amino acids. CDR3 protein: CATRHRDRGREQYF. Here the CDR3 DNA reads TGTGCCACCAGACACCGGGACAGAGGTCGGGAGCAGTACTTC.

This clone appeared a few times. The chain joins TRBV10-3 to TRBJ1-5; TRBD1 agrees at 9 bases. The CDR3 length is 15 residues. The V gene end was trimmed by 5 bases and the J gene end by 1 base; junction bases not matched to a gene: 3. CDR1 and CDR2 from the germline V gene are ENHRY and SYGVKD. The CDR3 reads CAISIDRGSNQPQHF. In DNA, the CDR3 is TGTGCCATCAGTATCGACAGGGGGAGCAATCAGCCCCAGCATTTT.

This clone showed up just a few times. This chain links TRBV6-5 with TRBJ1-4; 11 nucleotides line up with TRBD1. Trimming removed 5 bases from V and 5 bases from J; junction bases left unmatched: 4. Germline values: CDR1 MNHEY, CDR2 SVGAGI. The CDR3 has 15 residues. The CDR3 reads CASSPDRGRNEKLFF. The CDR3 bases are TGTGCCAGCAGTCCGGACAGGGGGCGGAATGAAAAACTGTTTTTT.

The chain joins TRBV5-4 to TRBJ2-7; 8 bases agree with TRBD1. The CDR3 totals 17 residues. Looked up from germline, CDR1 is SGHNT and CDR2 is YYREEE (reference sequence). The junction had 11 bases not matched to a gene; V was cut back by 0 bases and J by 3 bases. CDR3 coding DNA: TGTGCCAGCAGCTTGGAGAGACAGGGGCAGGCGAACTACGAGCAGTACTTC. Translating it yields CASSLERQGQANYEQYF.

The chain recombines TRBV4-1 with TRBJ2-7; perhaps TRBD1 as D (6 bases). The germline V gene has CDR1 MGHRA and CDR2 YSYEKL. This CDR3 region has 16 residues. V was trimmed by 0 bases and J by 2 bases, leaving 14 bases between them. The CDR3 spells CASSQDYRDYPYEQYF. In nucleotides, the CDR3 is TGCGCCAGCAGCCAAGATTACAGGGATTACCCCTACGAGCAGTACTTC.

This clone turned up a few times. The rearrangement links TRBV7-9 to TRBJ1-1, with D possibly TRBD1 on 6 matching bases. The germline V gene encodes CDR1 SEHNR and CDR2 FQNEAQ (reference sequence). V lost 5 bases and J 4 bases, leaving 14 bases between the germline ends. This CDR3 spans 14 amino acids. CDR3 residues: CASSLQGRGTEAFF. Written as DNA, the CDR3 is TGTGCCAGCAGCCTACAGGGTCGGGGCACTGAAGCTTTCTTT.